The clone carrying this T cell receptor (beta chain) was seen ten or more times. Its antigen remains unidentified. The germline V gene has CDR1 SGHRS and CDR2 YFSETQ. The CDR3 spans 14 residues. J lost 6 bases, V lost 3 bases, and 7 bases had no gene match. Template-switching 5'RACE yielded the TCR cDNA; a universal primer site and UMIs were added in the process. TCRdb fed the 5' RACE reads into MiXCR, producing one record per CDR3 protein. Of more than 200,000 distinct CDR3 sequences detected, approximately 3.5% appear once; the ten largest clones hold around a fifth. The data were obtained in a study of T cells after yellow fever vaccination. The overall study: In the case of low-cell-number fractions, SMART-Seq v4 Ultra Low Input was used for preparation.

Study results and limitations: Boosting was followed by the reappearance of most primary-vaccination clones (around 96% CD4, roughly 90% CD8). One caveat is that FACS-sorted repertoires could contain abundant clonotypes contaminating from the bulk population.

This material consisted of PBMCs, taken 15 days after the yellow fever booster vaccination. This receptor was obtained from a man in his late teens or twenties who received the YFV17D yellow fever vaccine. The V and J genes are TRBV5-1 and TRBJ1-2; 8 nucleotides align to TRBD1. The CDR3 protein is CASSSWTGKNGYTF. The CDR3 DNA reads as TGCGCCAGCAGCTCGTGGACAGGGAAAAATGGCTACACCTTC. The whole variable domain, filled in from reference TRBV5-1 and TRBJ1-2, reads KAGVTQTPRYLIKTRGQQVTLSCSPISGHRSVSWYQQTPGQGLQFLFEYFSETQRNKGNFPGRFSGRQFSNSRSEMNVSTLELGDSALYLCASSSWTGKNGYTFGSGTRLTVV.